The clone carrying this T cell receptor beta chain appeared a single time. Original analysis: Reference gene primer amplification in the assay estimated nucleated cell counts. Produced via immunoSEQ multiplex PCR; TCRdb's table is partial and in-frame only. V, J and clone size are taken as reported in that table, and D and trimming were inferred from the DNA itself. Of around 99,000 clones listed, around 80% are singletons. V shed 0 bases and J shed 2 bases, with 10 bases lying between them. The CDR3 is 15 residues long. Germline V CDR1 and CDR2: SGHRS, YFSETQ. The sample originates from a study of blood T cell repertoires in COVID-19. On the study more broadly: Sample material is recorded as cDNA or gDNA derived from T cells, B-cell-depleted T cells, or PBMCs.

This chain uses TRBV5-1 with TRBJ2-3, with D maybe TRBD1 (5 bases). The receptor was isolated from a man in his fifties or sixties who had recovered from COVID-19. What was sequenced was peripheral blood. DNA for the CDR3: TGCGCCAGCAGCTTGGAAGACAGCCCCACAGATACGCAGTATTTT. Amino acids: CASSLEDSPTDTQYF.